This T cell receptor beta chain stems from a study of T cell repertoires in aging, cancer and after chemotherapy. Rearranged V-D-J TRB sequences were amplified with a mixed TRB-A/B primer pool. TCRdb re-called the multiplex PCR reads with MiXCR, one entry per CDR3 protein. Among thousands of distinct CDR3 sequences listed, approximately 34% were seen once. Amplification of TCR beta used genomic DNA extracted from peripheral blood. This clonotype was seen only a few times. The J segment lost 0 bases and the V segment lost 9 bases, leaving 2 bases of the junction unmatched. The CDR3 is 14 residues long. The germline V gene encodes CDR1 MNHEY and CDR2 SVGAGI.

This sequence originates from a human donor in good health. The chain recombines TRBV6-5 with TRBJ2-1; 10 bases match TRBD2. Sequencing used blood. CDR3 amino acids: CASVAGGSYNEQFF. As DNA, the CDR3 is TGTGCCAGTGTAGCGGGGGGCTCCTACAATGAGCAGTTCTTC.